The 25 T cell receptor beta chains listed next were all sequenced from one sample in a study of blood T cell repertoires in COVID-19. Assay: immunoSEQ multiplex PCR; the TCRdb copy retains only in-frame clones and omits some. This table holds about 150,000 clones, 82% found once. The sequenced material came from peripheral blood. Receptors were obtained from a human donor with acute or convalescent COVID-19. The donor label of this sample is uncertain.

The chain carries TRBV2 and TRBJ1-4; D gene uncertain. Trimming removed 8 bases from V and 1 base from J, with 5 bases in between. The CDR3 sequence is 12 residues long. From germline, CDR1 is SNHLY and CDR2 FYNNEI. This chain's CDR3 is CASQKTNEKLFF. CDR3 nucleotide sequence: TGTGCCAGCCAGAAAACTAATGAAAAACTGTTTTTT.

This chain joins TRBV6-5 and TRBJ2-3; D perhaps matches TRBD2 (5 bases). V was cut by 5 bases and J by 2 bases, with 11 bases left in between. The CDR3 covers 14 residues. Germline CDR1 and CDR2: MNHEY and SVGAGI. The CDR3 sequence is CASSRVGDTDTQYF. As DNA, the CDR3 is TGTGCCAGCAGTCGAGTGGGAGACACAGATACGCAGTATTTT.

The chain recombines TRBV5-6 with TRBJ2-5; 10 bases match TRBD2. V was pared by 4 bases and J by 4 bases, with 10 bases of the junction left unmatched. CDR1 is SGHDT and CDR2 is YYEEEE in the germline V gene. This CDR3 contains 16 residues. The CDR3 coding sequence is TGTGCCAGCAGCCTTGCTAGTAGCGGGGGGCTAGAGACCCAGTACTTC. This codes for CASSLASSGGLETQYF.

This chain uses TRBV19 with TRBJ1-2; the D is unclear. CDR1 is LNHDA, CDR2 SQIVND, per germline (reference sequence). The CDR3 is 13 amino acids. Between the trimmed V and J ends, which lost 6 bases and 7 bases, there was a span of 15 bases. CDR3 loop: CASSYMGPGGYTF. The DNA of the CDR3 is TGTGCCAGTAGCTATATGGGCCCTGGTGGCTACACCTTC. Using reference TRBV19 and TRBJ1-2 for the parts outside the CDR3, the full variable domain is DGGITQSPKYLFRKEGQNVTLSCEQNLNHDAMYWYRQDPGQGLRLIYYSQIVNDFQKGDIAEGYSVSREKKESFPLTVTSAQKNPTAFYLCASSYMGPGGYTFGSGTRLTVV.

The chain combines TRBV5-1 with TRBJ1-1; no reliable D call. Germline CDR1 and CDR2: SGHRS and YFSETQ. This CDR3 is built from 15 residues. Trimming took off 4 bases at V and 4 bases at J, with 17 bases between the two ends. Here the CDR3 DNA reads TGCGCCAGCAGCCCGGGAGTTATAAACCCCACTGAAGCTTTCTTT. This sequence encodes CASSPGVINPTEAFF. Filled out from reference TRBV5-1 and TRBJ1-1, the complete variable domain reads KAGVTQTPRYLIKTRGQQVTLSCSPISGHRSVSWYQQTPGQGLQFLFEYFSETQRNKGNFPGRFSGRQFSNSRSEMNVSTLELGDSALYLCASSPGVINPTEAFFGQGTRLTVV.

The chain is built from TRBV5-1 and TRBJ2-7, with D perhaps matching TRBD1 (7 bases). This CDR3 spans 16 amino acids. V shed 4 bases and J shed 3 bases, with 20 bases lying between them. The germline V gene encodes CDR1 SGHRS and CDR2 YFSETQ. The CDR3 DNA is TGCGCCAGCAGCCCGCGGACAGGAGGGGTGGTCTACGAGCAGTACTTC. It codes for CASSPRTGGVVYEQYF. The whole variable domain, filled in from reference TRBV5-1 and TRBJ2-7, reads KAGVTQTPRYLIKTRGQQVTLSCSPISGHRSVSWYQQTPGQGLQFLFEYFSETQRNKGNFPGRFSGRQFSNSRSEMNVSTLELGDSALYLCASSPRTGGVVYEQYFGPGTRLTVT.

The J gene is TRBJ1-1, the V gene TRBV5-1, with 9 nucleotides matching TRBD1. Germline trimming cut 4 bases from V and 3 bases from J; bases unmatched to any gene: 4. Germline-derived CDR1 and CDR2 are SGHRS and YFSETQ. This CDR3 has 14 residues. The CDR3 loop reads CASSRTGDDTEAFF. The CDR3 region has the DNA TGCGCCAGCAGCCGGACAGGGGACGACACTGAAGCTTTCTTT.

This chain joins TRBV2 and TRBJ1-6; a weak D match, TRBD1 (6 bases). The CDR3 spans 15 residues. V was shortened by 7 bases and J by 7 bases, with 17 bases between the two germline ends. The germline CDR1 and CDR2 sequences are SNHLY and FYNNEI. CDR3: CASTGRGAWNSPLHF. The DNA for the CDR3 is TGTGCCAGCACCGGTCGGGGGGCTTGGAATTCACCCCTCCACTTT. The entire variable domain, with the rest obtained from reference TRBV2 and TRBJ1-6, is as follows: EPEVTQTPSHQVTQMGQEVILRCVPISNHLYFYWYRQILGQKVEFLVSFYNNEISEKSEIFDDQFSVERPDGSNFTLKIRSTKLEDSAMYFCASTGRGAWNSPLHFGNGTRLTVT.

This chain uses TRBV15 with TRBJ2-3, with TRBD1 matching over 8 bases. Unmatched junction bases numbered 3, after V lost 1 base and J lost 0 bases. The germline gives CDR1 LNHNV, CDR2 YYDKDF (reference sequence). The CDR3 has 16 residues. This CDR3 is CATSRGRQGSTDTQYF. Here the CDR3 DNA reads TGTGCCACCAGCAGAGGTAGACAGGGGAGCACAGATACGCAGTATTTT.

CDR3 nucleotides: TGCAGCGTTGGGGTCGTAGGGGACTACGAGCAGTACTTC. Translating it yields CSVGVVGDYEQYF. V gene TRBV29-1 combines with J gene TRBJ2-7, with D perhaps TRBD1 (5 bases). CDR3 length: 13 amino acids. Germline V gene lookup returns CDR1 SQVTM and CDR2 ANQGSEA. Trimming removed 4 bases from V and 3 bases from J, with 13 bases in between.

This chain uses TRBV6-5 with TRBJ1-6; the D gene is possibly TRBD1 (6 bases). The germline V and J ends were trimmed by 5 bases and 13 bases, with 18 bases remaining between them. Germline CDR1 and CDR2: MNHEY and SVGAGI. The CDR3 totals 14 residues. This CDR3 is CASSIKGQSAPLHF. The CDR3 DNA reads TGTGCCAGCAGTATTAAAGGACAGTCCGCCCCCCTCCACTTT.

This clone appeared a few times. The chain joins TRBV19 to TRBJ1-1; D is perhaps TRBD1 (6 bases). V lost 4 bases and J lost 0, with 12 bases in between. The CDR3 is 15 residues long. Per the germline V gene, CDR1 is LNHDA and CDR2 is SQIVND (reference sequence). The CDR3 reads CASSTPGQMNTEAFF. The CDR3 nucleotides read TGTGCCAGTAGTACACCGGGACAAATGAACACTGAAGCTTTCTTT. The variable domain in full, with the rest retrieved from reference TRBV19 and TRBJ1-1, is DGGITQSPKYLFRKEGQNVTLSCEQNLNHDAMYWYRQDPGQGLRLIYYSQIVNDFQKGDIAEGYSVSREKKESFPLTVTSAQKNPTAFYLCASSTPGQMNTEAFFGQGTRLTVV.

The V gene is TRBV29-1, the J gene TRBJ2-2; 7 positions match TRBD1. CDR1 SQVTM and CDR2 ANQGSEA come from the germline V gene. Trimming cost V 4 bases and J 4 bases; bases outside gene matches: 3. The CDR3 spans 13 residues. CDR3 nucleotides: TGCAGCGTTGGACAGGGCCCCACCGGGGAGCTGTTTTTT. Protein: CSVGQGPTGELFF.

The J gene is TRBJ1-1, the V gene TRBV12-5; perhaps TRBD1 as D (5 bases). Germline V gene lookup returns CDR1 LGHNT and CDR2 FRNRAP. The CDR3 is made up of 20 amino acids. The V end lost 2 bases, the J end lost 0 bases, and 25 bases lay between the germline ends. This chain's CDR3 is CASGLLLIPKTETLNTEAFF. CDR3 in DNA: TGTGCTAGTGGTTTGCTGCTCATTCCTAAGACAGAAACGTTGAACACTGAAGCTTTCTTT.

The DNA of the CDR3 is TGCGCCAGCAGCTTCGGCCTAGCGGGGAGCCTCACCGGGGAGCTGTTTTTT. Amino acid sequence: CASSFGLAGSLTGELFF. The chain uses TRBV5-1 and TRBJ2-2, with TRBD2 matching over 9 bases. Germline trimming cut 2 bases from V and 4 bases from J; bases unmatched to any gene: 9. This CDR3 is built from 17 residues. Germline CDR1 is SGHRS and CDR2 is YFSETQ.

The DNA for the CDR3 is TGTGCCAGTACCTTCGACAGGTCAAACTATGGCTACACCTTC. Its protein product is CASTFDRSNYGYTF. V gene TRBV19 combines with J gene TRBJ1-2, with D maybe TRBD1 (6 bases). Per germline, CDR1 LNHDA and CDR2 SQIVND (reference sequence). The CDR3 extends over 14 amino acids. Trimming cost V 7 bases and J 2 bases, with 14 bases left between them.

The genes are TRBV19 and TRBJ2-7; possibly TRBD2 for D (5 bases). The CDR3 runs to 12 residues. Germline-derived CDR1 and CDR2 are LNHDA and SQIVND (reference sequence). V lost 11 bases and J 0 bases, leaving 11 bases between the germline ends. The CDR3 region has the DNA TGTGCCTCGAACGGGGACTCCTACGAGCAGTACTTC. Translation: CASNGDSYEQYF.

The gene calls are TRBV19 and TRBJ2-5; 10 bases are shared with TRBD2. The CDR3 is made up of 15 amino acids. V was clipped by 4 bases and J by 4 bases; unmatched bases: 6. Germline lookup yields CDR1 LNHDA and CDR2 SQIVND (reference sequence). The CDR3 nucleotides are TGTGCCAGTAGTAGGAGCGGGGGGGCTCGAGAGACCCAGTACTTC. This encodes CASSRSGGARETQYF.

V and J are TRBV7-9 and TRBJ1-4; 7 bases align to TRBD1. V was clipped by 1 base and J by 4 bases; unmatched bases: 6. CDR1 and CDR2 (germline): SEHNR, FQNEAQ (reference sequence). The CDR3 runs to 16 residues. The CDR3 sequence: CASSLGEGQRNEKLFF. Here the CDR3 DNA reads TGTGCCAGCAGCTTAGGTGAGGGACAGCGTAATGAAAAACTGTTTTTT.

The rearrangement uses TRBV6-5 and TRBJ1-4, with 8 bases aligning to TRBD1. CDR1 and CDR2 (germline): MNHEY, SVGAGI. The length of the CDR3 is 15 residues. Trimming removed 6 bases from V and 4 bases from J; junction bases left unmatched: 7. The CDR3 DNA follows: TGTGCCAGCAGGACAGGGGCCAGAGTTAATGAAAAACTGTTTTTT. Translated: CASRTGARVNEKLFF.

The chain recombines TRBV19 with TRBJ1-5; D uncertain. There are 15 residues in the CDR3. Germline V CDR1 and CDR2: LNHDA, SQIVND (reference sequence). V dropped 5 bases and J dropped 2 bases, with 13 bases sitting between them. CDR3 sequence (DNA): TGTGCCAGTAGTTCCGGGAATCACGGCAATCAGCCCCAGCATTTT. Protein product: CASSSGNHGNQPQHF.

The V call is TRBV18, the J call TRBJ1-1, with 7 bases matching TRBD1. The CDR3 consists of 14 residues. Germline CDR1 is KGHSH and CDR2 is LQKENI. J gave up 5 bases and V 8 bases, and 11 bases lay outside the gene matches. CDR3 amino acids: CASRRGRGETEAFF. The CDR3 region has the DNA TGTGCCAGCCGAAGGGGGCGAGGGGAAACTGAAGCTTTCTTT.

V is TRBV30 and J is TRBJ1-5; 7 bases are shared with TRBD1. The V gene end was trimmed by 0 bases and the J gene end by 5 bases; junction bases not matched to a gene: 7. Germline values: CDR1 GTSNPN, CDR2 SVGIG (reference sequence). The CDR3 is 15 residues long. CDR3 in amino acids: CAWSVRDRVYQPQHF. CDR3 bases: TGTGCCTGGAGTGTACGAGACAGGGTTTATCAGCCCCAGCATTTT.

V usage is TRBV25-1 and J usage is TRBJ1-2; no definite D call. Per germline, CDR1 MGHDK and CDR2 SYGVNS. The CDR3 contains 13 residues. Between the trimmed V and J ends, which lost 8 bases and 5 bases, there was a span of 15 bases. The CDR3 region is CASVPLSLYGYTF. The CDR3 nucleotides are TGTGCCAGCGTTCCTCTGTCCCTTTATGGCTACACCTTC.

The rearrangement joins TRBV18 to TRBJ1-6; a weak D match, TRBD1 (6 bases). CDR1 KGHSH and CDR2 LQKENI come from the germline V gene. The length of the CDR3 is 13 residues. V gave up 3 bases and J gave up 8 bases, with 8 bases separating them. The CDR3 sequence: CASSPGQDSPLHF. CDR3 bases: TGTGCCAGCTCACCGGGACAAGATTCACCCCTCCACTTT.